These 25 T cell receptor beta chains originate from one sample sequenced in a study of technical replicates of blood from several donors. Measured with immunoSEQ multiplex PCR; TCRdb has only the in-frame clones, and not every one. The table records over 50,000 clones, around 87% of them present only once. Input material: PBMCs. Every receptor here comes from a human donor in good health. Some clones in this sample may be carry-over from other donors' samples.

The chain recombines TRBV13 with TRBJ1-1, with 7 bases matching TRBD1. Germline assignment: CDR1 PRHDT and CDR2 FYEKMQ (reference sequence). The length of the CDR3 is 15 residues. The junction had 7 bases not matched to a gene; V was cut back by 1 base and J by 5 bases. CDR3 bases: TGTGCCAGCAGCTTAGAAAGGGGGCGAATAACTGAAGCTTTCTTT. This gives the protein CASSLERGRITEAFF.

The chain has TRBV4-1 and TRBJ2-3; 10 nucleotides align to TRBD1. Trimming at V came to 4 bases and at J to 2 bases, leaving 6 bases not matched to a gene. In germline, CDR1 is MGHRA, CDR2 YSYEKL. The CDR3 has 16 residues. The CDR3 coding sequence is TGCGCCAGCAGCCTTCGGGACAGGGGTTCCACAGATACGCAGTATTTT. It specifies CASSLRDRGSTDTQYF.

The rearrangement uses TRBV5-4 and TRBJ1-5; D perhaps matches TRBD1 (5 bases). CDR3 size: 14 residues. The V end lost 4 bases, the J end lost 4 bases, and 12 bases lay between the germline ends. CDR1 is SGHNT, CDR2 YYREEE, per germline (reference sequence). CDR3: CASSPGGGNQPQHF. CDR3 in DNA: TGTGCCAGCAGCCCCGGGGGTGGGAATCAGCCCCAGCATTTT.

The rearrangement uses TRBV7-2 and TRBJ2-5; D not certain. CDR1 and CDR2 from the germline V gene are SGHTA and FQGNSA. The CDR3 spans 12 residues. Trimming took off 5 bases at V and 4 bases at J, with 8 bases between the two ends. CDR3 protein: CASSQVRETQYF. CDR3 nucleotide sequence: TGTGCCAGCAGCCAGGTGAGAGAGACCCAGTACTTC.

This chain joins TRBV7-6 and TRBJ2-3; 10 bases fit TRBD2. V dropped 3 bases and J dropped 5; count of bases not matched to a gene: 2. Germline-derived CDR1 and CDR2 are SGHVS and FNYEAQ. The CDR3 length is 14 residues. The DNA for the CDR3 is TGTGCCAGCAGCTTTCCTAGCGGGGGAGATACGCAGTATTTT. Its protein product is CASSFPSGGDTQYF.

The chain carries TRBV18 and TRBJ2-5, with 7 bases that match TRBD2. The CDR3 extends over 15 amino acids. Germline V gives CDR1 KGHSH, CDR2 LQKENI. V lost 5 bases and J lost 2; bases outside the gene matches: 8. The CDR3 region is CASSGQRGEQETQYF. The CDR3 nucleotides read TGTGCCAGCTCAGGGCAGCGGGGCGAACAAGAGACCCAGTACTTC.

This clone has just a few counts. The rearrangement uses TRBV12-5 and TRBJ1-4, with TRBD1 matching over 9 bases. V gave up 7 bases and J gave up 1 base; unmatched junction bases: 7. Germline V gene lookup returns CDR1 LGHNT and CDR2 FRNRAP. The CDR3 contains 16 residues. The CDR3 region has the DNA TGTGCTAGTGATTCACAGGGGGCAGGAACTAATGAAAAACTGTTTTTT. Translation: CASDSQGAGTNEKLFF. Looking up the rest from reference TRBV12-5 and TRBJ1-4 gives the full variable domain: DARVTQTPRHKVTEMGQEVTMRCQPILGHNTVFWYRQTMMQGLELLAYFRNRAPLDDSGMPKDRFSAEMPDATLATLKIQPSEPRDSAVYFCASDSQGAGTNEKLFFGSGTQLSVL.

The J gene is TRBJ2-3, the V gene TRBV5-4; D is possibly TRBD2 (6 bases). The ends were cut back, 4 bases at V and 6 bases at J, with 18 bases in the middle. The CDR3 is made up of 15 amino acids. Germline V lookup: CDR1 SGHNT, CDR2 YYREEE (reference sequence). The CDR3 here is CASSIRDWGRDTQYF. The CDR3 DNA is TGTGCCAGCAGCATTCGGGACTGGGGAAGGGATACGCAGTATTTT.

The chain links TRBV7-3 to TRBJ2-1; 8 nucleotides align to TRBD2. J lost 3 bases, V lost 5 bases, and 3 bases had no gene match. Germline V gene sequence: CDR1 SGHTA, CDR2 FQGTGA. This CDR3 is built from 14 residues. The CDR3 protein is CASSTGGGYNEQFF. The DNA of the CDR3 is TGTGCCAGCAGCACCGGGGGGGGCTACAATGAGCAGTTCTTC.

V and J are TRBV4-3 and TRBJ1-1, with D hard to call. The CDR3 length is 15 residues. V was trimmed by 0 bases and J by 3 bases, leaving 11 bases between them. Germline values: CDR1 LGHNA, CDR2 YSLEER. The CDR3 bases are TGCGCCAGCAGCCAAGATCGGCAGCAGGACACTGAAGCTTTCTTT. As protein: CASSQDRQQDTEAFF.

This clone has just one count. The chain joins TRBV7-2 to TRBJ2-7, with 10 bases that match TRBD2. CDR1 and CDR2 from the germline V gene are SGHTA and FQGNSA. This CDR3 comprises 14 residues. After removal of 5 bases from V and 4 bases from J, the junction contained 5 bases not matched to a gene. The CDR3, as DNA: TGTGCCAGCAGCAGGACTAGCGGAGATTACGAGCAGTACTTC. Amino acid sequence: CASSRTSGDYEQYF.

In this sample, this clone turned up once. This chain uses TRBV2 with TRBJ2-5, with 7 positions matching TRBD1. The V gene end was trimmed by 8 bases and the J gene end by 7 bases; junction bases not matched to a gene: 7. CDR3 length: 12 residues. Germline loops: CDR1 SNHLY, CDR2 FYNNEI. The CDR3 protein is CASDRVRVTQYF. The CDR3, as DNA: TGTGCCAGCGACAGGGTTCGCGTGACCCAGTACTTC.

The V call is TRBV27, the J call TRBJ2-7; 7 positions agree with TRBD2. V lost 5 bases, J lost 6 bases, and 13 bases stayed unmatched. Germline CDR1 reads MNHEY; CDR2 reads SMNVEV (reference sequence). The CDR3 is 15 residues long. CDR3 sequence (DNA): TGTGCCAGCAGTCCCATGGGGGGGGTTGCGGGCGAGCAGTACTTC. This sequence encodes CASSPMGGVAGEQYF.

The chain is built from TRBV18 and TRBJ1-1, with 7 bases fitting TRBD1. Germline CDR1 and CDR2: KGHSH and LQKENI. V gave up 2 bases and J gave up 0 bases; unmatched junction bases: 3. The CDR3 spans 15 residues. The CDR3 coding sequence is TGTGCCAGCTCACCATTGGGACAGATGAACACTGAAGCTTTCTTT. It encodes CASSPLGQMNTEAFF.

The chain's CDR3 is CASSVPTGVSSGNTIYF. The CDR3 nucleotides are TGTGCCAGCAGTGTGCCAACAGGGGTCTCCTCTGGAAACACCATATATTTT. V gene TRBV6-1 combines with J gene TRBJ1-3, with 7 bases identical to TRBD1. Germline assignment: CDR1 MNHNS and CDR2 SASEGT. This CDR3 is built from 17 residues. V was clipped by 4 bases and J by 0 bases; unmatched bases: 9.

The rearrangement links TRBV5-6 to TRBJ2-1, with 12 bases matching TRBD2. Germline CDR1 reads SGHDT; CDR2 reads YYEEEE. V dropped 1 base and J dropped 7; count of bases not matched to a gene: 3. The CDR3 runs to 15 residues. CDR3 DNA: TGTGCCAGCAGCTTGTTACTAGCGGGGGGAAATGAGCAGTTCTTC. Translation: CASSLLLAGGNEQFF.

This chain joins TRBV5-1 and TRBJ1-3, with D unresolved. The CDR3 is 14 residues long. With 1 base removed from V and 4 bases from J, the gap between germline ends came to 9 bases. CDR1 and CDR2 (germline): SGHRS, YFSETQ. DNA of the CDR3: TGCGCCAGCAGCTTGCAGACTCCAGGAAACACCATATATTTT. Its protein is CASSLQTPGNTIYF.

The rearrangement uses TRBV4-2 and TRBJ1-2; perhaps TRBD1 as D (6 bases). This CDR3 is 16 amino acids long. Germline loops: CDR1 LGHNA, CDR2 YNFKEQ. V shed 1 base and J shed 8 bases, with 20 bases lying between them. The CDR3 reads CASSQATRDTRGGYTF. The CDR3 DNA is TGTGCCAGCAGCCAAGCGACCCGGGACACCCGCGGAGGCTACACCTTC.

CDR3 in DNA: TGTGCCTGGAGTAGAGCGGCGGCCTCCTACGAGCAGTACTTC. It yields the protein CAWSRAAASYEQYF. V gene TRBV30 combines with J gene TRBJ2-7; a possible D gene is TRBD2 (5 bases). The V gene's germline CDR1 is GTSNPN and CDR2 SVGIG (reference sequence). V lost 2 bases to trimming and J lost 0 bases, with 11 bases between them. The CDR3 length is 14 residues. Complete variable domain (other parts from reference TRBV30 and TRBJ2-7): SQTIHQWPATLVQPVGSPLSLECTVEGTSNPNLYWYRQAAGRGLQLLFYSVGIGQISSEVPQNLSASRPQDRQFILSSKKLLLSDSGFYLCAWSRAAASYEQYFGPGTRLTVT.

The chain is built from TRBV9 and TRBJ2-1; possible D gene TRBD2, 5 bases. In germline, CDR1 is SGDLS, CDR2 YYNGEE. Trimming took 1 base from V and 6 from J, leaving 8 bases between them. The CDR3 sequence is 13 residues long. CDR3 coding DNA: TGTGCCAGCAGCGTATTTGGGAGCAATGAGCAGTTCTTC. This translates into CASSVFGSNEQFF.

The V and J genes are TRBV9 and TRBJ1-3; D is undetermined. Trimming cost V 1 base and J 0 bases, with 8 bases left between them. This CDR3 has 15 amino acids. Germline values: CDR1 SGDLS, CDR2 YYNGEE. The CDR3 here is CASSVSGLSGNTIYF. The CDR3 coding sequence is TGTGCCAGCAGCGTAAGCGGTCTCTCTGGAAACACCATATATTTT.

V usage is TRBV7-9 and J usage is TRBJ1-4, with TRBD1 identical over 7 bases. Germline V lookup: CDR1 SEHNR, CDR2 FQNEAQ (reference sequence). Losses at the gene ends were 3 bases for V and 8 bases for J; bases not matched to a gene: 12. The CDR3 loop spans 16 amino acids. In nucleotides, the CDR3 is TGTGCCAGCAGCTTGGGACAGTTTCCTCGACAAGAAAAACTGTTTTTT. Amino acid sequence: CASSLGQFPRQEKLFF. The variable domain in full, with the rest retrieved from reference TRBV7-9 and TRBJ1-4, is DTGVSQNPRHKITKRGQNVTFRCDPISEHNRLYWYRQTLGQGPEFLTYFQNEAQLEKSRLLSDRFSAERPKGSFSTLEIQRTEQGDSAMYLCASSLGQFPRQEKLFFGSGTQLSVL.

The chain uses TRBV9 and TRBJ2-2; possibly TRBD1 for D (6 bases). Trimming took off 1 base at V and 4 bases at J, with 11 bases between the two ends. There are 15 residues in the CDR3. In germline, CDR1 is SGDLS, CDR2 YYNGEE. The CDR3 bases are TGTGCCAGCAGCGTATACCAGGGGAGCACCGGGGAGCTGTTTTTT. Its translation: CASSVYQGSTGELFF.

This chain joins TRBV6-5 and TRBJ2-7; TRBD1 agrees at 7 bases. The germline V gene has CDR1 MNHEY and CDR2 SVGAGI. With 7 bases clipped from V and 5 bases from J, the junction kept 14 bases outside the gene matches. CDR3 length equals 15 residues. The CDR3, as DNA: TGTGCCAGCAACCCCGAGGGGGCCGGGTGGGACGAGCAGTACTTC. Protein product: CASNPEGAGWDEQYF.

The CDR3 DNA reads TGTGCCAGCAGCCAAGACTTAGCGGGAACATGGGAGCAGTACTTC. Translated: CASSQDLAGTWEQYF. The rearrangement joins TRBV14 to TRBJ2-7; 8 bases line up with TRBD2. The V and J ends lost 0 bases and 7 bases, in that order; junction bases with no gene match: 8. CDR3 length: 15 amino acids. Germline CDR1 reads SGHDN; CDR2 reads FVKESK.